Sequencing of this T cell receptor beta chain was carried out in a study of blood T cell repertoires in COVID-19. Study in general: Sample material is recorded as cDNA or gDNA derived from T cells, B-cell-depleted T cells, or PBMCs.

V gave up 6 bases and J gave up 4 bases; unmatched junction bases: 2. The CDR3 has 11 residues. Germline V CDR1 and CDR2: DFQATT, SNEGSKA (reference sequence). Repertoires were generated with immunoSEQ multiplex PCR, while TCRdb's copy carries only in-frame clones and drops some. Of 110,000 or so clones in the sample, around 85% are singletons; the top ten hold about 13%. This rearrangement joins TRBV20-1 to TRBJ1-1; 7 positions agree with TRBD1. Sequencing was performed on peripheral blood. The sequence derives from a human donor in a cohort sampled during active COVID-19. CDR3 in DNA: TGCAGTGCAAACAGGGGCACTGAAGCTTTCTTT. It yields the protein CSANRGTEAFF.